Shown below are 9 T cell receptor beta chains from a single sample sequenced in a study of cytomegalovirus exposure and HLA in healthy donors (dated by TCRdb to about 2017). Receptor libraries were prepared by the immunoSEQ multiplex PCR assay. For the multiplex PCR, a mixture combining 60 forward primers for TCR Vbeta segments and 13 reverse primers for TCR Jbeta segments was used. Sourced from immuneACCESS, this table was stored by TCRdb with only in-frame sequences that have V and J called. A share of the clones is absent; for the studies checked, an unresolved V gene accounts for under half, and the remainder has no known explanation. The sample has 130,000 or so clones on record, roughly 71% of them singletons. More than 1.1% of the sample goes to the ten largest clones. Sequenced: PBMCs. Receptor source: a woman in her thirties or forties in good health and CMV-seronegative.

The V and J genes are TRBV6-5 and TRBJ1-2; possible D gene TRBD1, 6 bases. The germline V gene has CDR1 MNHEY and CDR2 SVGAGI. V shed 3 bases and J shed 7 bases, with 18 bases lying between them. The CDR3 consists of 15 residues. The CDR3 nucleotides read TGTGCCAGCAGTTATTCCCTAGGACAGTCGGGTGGCTACACCTTC. Translation: CASSYSLGQSGGYTF.

This chain uses TRBV27 with TRBJ1-6; 7 positions match TRBD1. V shed 9 bases and J 12 bases; nucleotides not matched to a gene: 11. Germline CDR1 reads MNHEY; CDR2 reads SMNVEV (reference sequence). This CDR3 is 13 amino acids long. The CDR3, as DNA: TGTGCCAGTGCCGGGACAGATGACCTACCCCTCCACTTT. Amino acids: CASAGTDDLPLHF.

The genes are TRBV19 and TRBJ1-3, with 9 nucleotides matching TRBD1. The CDR3 loop spans 17 amino acids. From germline, CDR1 is LNHDA and CDR2 SQIVND (reference sequence). The V and J ends lost 3 bases and 0 bases, in that order; junction bases with no gene match: 6. CDR3 amino acids: CASSIGTGRVSGNTIYF. CDR3 in DNA: TGTGCCAGTAGTATCGGGACAGGGCGAGTCTCTGGAAACACCATATATTTT.

V is TRBV7-2 and J is TRBJ2-7; a weak D match, TRBD1 (6 bases). V was clipped by 2 bases and J by 2 bases, with 19 bases between them. The CDR3 is 17 amino acids. CDR1 and CDR2 (germline): SGHTA, FQGNSA. The CDR3 protein is CASSLMVSVRGTYEQYF. The CDR3 DNA sequence: TGTGCCAGCAGCTTAATGGTGTCGGTCAGGGGTACCTACGAGCAGTACTTC. Full variable domain (rest looked up from reference TRBV7-2 and TRBJ2-7): GAGVSQSPSNKVTEKGKDVELRCDPISGHTALYWYRQSLGQGLEFLIYFQGNSAPDKSGLPSDRFSAERTGGSVSTLTIQRTQQEDSAVYLCASSLMVSVRGTYEQYFGPGTRLTVT.

The chain is built from TRBV2 and TRBJ2-7; no reliable D call. The germline V gene has CDR1 SNHLY and CDR2 FYNNEI. Trimming left V 7 bases short and J 7 bases short, with 20 bases between. The CDR3 is 14 amino acids. The CDR3, as DNA: TGTGCCAGCACCAACCGAGGTGCGAGTGGGGAGCAGTACTTC. It translates to CASTNRGASGEQYF.

The chain couples TRBV9 to TRBJ2-7, with a tentative D call TRBD1 (5 bases). V lost 2 bases and J 2 bases, leaving 11 bases between the germline ends. CDR1 SGDLS and CDR2 YYNGEE come from the germline V gene. This CDR3 comprises 14 residues. CDR3 sequence reads: CASSVDSVAYEQYF. CDR3 nucleotide sequence: TGTGCCAGCAGCGTTGACAGTGTTGCCTACGAGCAGTACTTC.

Notes on this clone: Other DNA sequences within the sample encode an identical CDR3. This CDR3 is CASSPGTGGTEAFF. The CDR3 nucleotides read TGTGCCAGCTCACCCGGGACAGGGGGCACTGAAGCTTTCTTT. The chain has TRBV18 and TRBJ1-1; TRBD1 agrees at 11 bases. V lost 3 bases and J lost 4; bases outside the gene matches: 1. This CDR3 contains 14 residues. The V gene's germline CDR1 is KGHSH and CDR2 LQKENI.

The rearrangement joins TRBV29-1 to TRBJ2-5, with 8 nucleotides matching TRBD2. V was clipped by 7 bases and J by 2 bases; unmatched bases: 12. Germline lookup yields CDR1 SQVTM and CDR2 ANQGSEA. This CDR3 has 15 residues. CDR3 loop: CSAQLTGGKQETQYF. CDR3 coding DNA: TGCAGCGCTCAGCTTACGGGGGGGAAACAAGAGACCCAGTACTTC.

The V gene is TRBV9, the J gene TRBJ1-5; 12 positions match TRBD1. Germline loops: CDR1 SGDLS, CDR2 YYNGEE. The CDR3 covers 18 residues. V gave up 3 bases and J gave up 6 bases; unmatched junction bases: 13. The CDR3 sequence is CASSGRDRGRLLGQPQHF. CDR3 bases: TGTGCCAGCAGCGGCCGGGACAGGGGGCGTTTGTTAGGTCAGCCCCAGCATTTT.